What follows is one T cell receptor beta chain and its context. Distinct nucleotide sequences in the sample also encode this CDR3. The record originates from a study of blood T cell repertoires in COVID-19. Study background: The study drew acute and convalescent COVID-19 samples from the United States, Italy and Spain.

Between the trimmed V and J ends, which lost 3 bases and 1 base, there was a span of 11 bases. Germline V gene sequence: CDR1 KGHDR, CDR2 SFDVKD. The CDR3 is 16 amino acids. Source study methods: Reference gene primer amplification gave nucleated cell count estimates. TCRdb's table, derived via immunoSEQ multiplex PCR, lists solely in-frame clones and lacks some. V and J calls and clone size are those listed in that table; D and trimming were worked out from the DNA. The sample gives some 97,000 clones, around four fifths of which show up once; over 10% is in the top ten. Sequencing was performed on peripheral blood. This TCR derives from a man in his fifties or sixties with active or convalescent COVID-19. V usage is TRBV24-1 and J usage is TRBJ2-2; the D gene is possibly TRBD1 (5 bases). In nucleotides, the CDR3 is TGTGCCACCAGTGATCTCCGAGGACAGAACACCGGGGAGCTGTTTTTT. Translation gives CATSDLRGQNTGELFF.